These T cell receptor beta chains were read from a single sample in a study of blood T cell repertoires in COVID-19. Sequencing used immunoSEQ multiplex PCR; TCRdb keeps in-frame clones, though not all of them. The table includes just over 200,000 clones, 70% to 90% detected once. Specimen: peripheral blood. The receptors derive from an older man with acute or convalescent COVID-19. Both conserved end residues are part of each CDR3. A D gene is named only where the DNA matches it firmly. Part of the rows lack a size; the others show once, few, many or a class for expanded clones.

clone_size	v_call	d_call	j_call	cdr3_nt	cdr3_aa
-	TRBV5-6	TRBD1	TRBJ1-2	TGTGCCAGCAGCCCGTACTCGACAGGGGGCGACTATGGCTACACCTTC	CASSPYSTGGDYGYTF
-	TRBV30	-	TRBJ1-5	TGTGCCTGGAGTGTCAGGGGACCTCTGAGTCAGCCCCAGCATTTT	CAWSVRGPLSQPQHF
-	TRBV19	TRBD1	TRBJ1-3	TGTGCCAGTACCTCCAGGGGGACACTCTCTGGAAACACCATATATTTT	CASTSRGTLSGNTIYF
-	TRBV9	TRBD1	TRBJ1-1	TGTGCCAGCAGCGTAGCGTCGGGGGACAGCCCTGAAGCTTTCTTT	CASSVASGDSPEAFF
-	TRBV7-8	TRBD1	TRBJ1-2	TGTGCCAGCAGCTTAGGAGTTCAGGGGGCGTTCTATGGCTACACCTTC	CASSLGVQGAFYGYTF
-	TRBV7-8	-	TRBJ2-3	TGTGCCAGCAGCCACACAGCCGACGGACTCCGGACGCAGTATTTT	CASSHTADGLRTQYF
-	TRBV4-1	TRBD1	TRBJ2-5	TGCGCCAGCAGCCGGGACAGGGGAGGCCAAGAGACCCAGTACTTC	CASSRDRGGQETQYF
-	TRBV5-1	TRBD1	TRBJ2-2	TGCGCCAGCAGCGAACAGGGGACCGGGGAGCTGTTTTTT	CASSEQGTGELFF
once	TRBV5-1	-	TRBJ2-7	TGCGCCAGCAGCCGGGGGCAGGGGGATATCGAGCAGTACTTC	CASSRGQGDIEQYF
-	TRBV5-1	TRBD1	TRBJ2-7	TGCGCCAGCAGCTTGGTCCCGGACAGGGTTGAGCAGTACTTC	CASSLVPDRVEQYF
once	TRBV27	-	TRBJ1-5	TGTGCCAGCAGTATCAACCGGGATTTTAGCAATCAGCCCCAGCATTTT	CASSINRDFSNQPQHF
-	TRBV18	-	TRBJ2-3	TGTGCCAGTTCAACCCGAGGGAGTACGGATACGCAGTATTTT	CASSTRGSTDTQYF
-	TRBV6-2/TRBV6-3	-	TRBJ2-1	TGTGCCAGCAGTTACGGGGGGAGCTCCTACAATGAGCAGTTCTTC	CASSYGGSSYNEQFF
few	TRBV5-4	TRBD2	TRBJ2-1	TGTGCCAGCAGCTCCGGACTAGCGGGGTGGAGCTCCTACAATGAGCAGTTCTTC	CASSSGLAGWSSYNEQFF
-	TRBV9	TRBD1	TRBJ2-5	TGTGCCAGCAGCGAGGGGGCCCTCTCGGGGCTACAAGAGACCCAGTACTTC	CASSEGALSGLQETQYF
-	TRBV7-9	TRBD1	TRBJ1-2	TGTGCCAGCAGCCTGTCGGACAGGGTGACTGGTGGCTACACCTTC	CASSLSDRVTGGYTF
-	TRBV7-9	TRBD1	TRBJ2-1	TGTGCCAGCGACTCGAGACAGGGATCCCTCAATGAGCAGTTCTTC	CASDSRQGSLNEQFF
few	TRBV7-8	-	TRBJ2-5	TGTGCCAGCAGCCTTGACAGAATGGAGACCCAGTACTTC	CASSLDRMETQYF
-	TRBV5-1	TRBD2	TRBJ2-3	TGCGCCAGCAGCCCGCCAGGTGTACTAGCGACAGATACGCAGTATTTT	CASSPPGVLATDTQYF
-	TRBV2	-	TRBJ1-1	TGTGCCAGCAGTGCTCCTAACACTGAAGCTTTCTTT	CASSAPNTEAFF
-	TRBV28	TRBD1	TRBJ2-7	TGTGCCAGCAGTCCGGGGGACAGGACCTACGAGCAGTACTTC	CASSPGDRTYEQYF
-	TRBV27	TRBD1	TRBJ1-6	TGTGCCAGCAGACTCCGGGACAGGGAAAATTCACCCCTCCACTTT	CASRLRDRENSPLHF
few	TRBV29-1	-	TRBJ1-4	TGCAGCGCCGGAAAGGCAGGGTCTAATGAAAAACTGTTTTTT	CSAGKAGSNEKLFF
-	TRBV19	-	TRBJ1-1	TGTGCCAGTAAAAGGGACTTGAACACTGAAGCTTTCTTT	CASKRDLNTEAFF
-	TRBV28	TRBD1	TRBJ1-1	TGTGCCAGCAGTTTCTCAACCCTCACAGGGGCGAGAGCTTTCTTT	CASSFSTLTGARAFF
once	TRBV6-6	-	TRBJ1-2	TGTGCCAGCCGACAGACAGAGCCGTATGGCTACACCTTC	CASRQTEPYGYTF
-	TRBV11-2	TRBD1	TRBJ2-1	TGTGCCAGCAGCTTACTACTACAGGGGAATGAGCAGTTCTTC	CASSLLLQGNEQFF
few	TRBV4-3	-	TRBJ1-5	TGCGCCAGCAGCCAAGATCGGGGGGGTGCTCAGCCCCAGCATTTT	CASSQDRGGAQPQHF
-	TRBV6-1	TRBD2	TRBJ2-2	TGTGCCAGCAGTGAACGGCGGGAGCGCAACACCGGGGAGCTGTTTTTT	CASSERRERNTGELFF
-	TRBV6-5	-	TRBJ1-1	TGTGCCAGCAGCCGATTCAGGGATTCTAACACTGAAGCTTTCTTT	CASSRFRDSNTEAFF
once	TRBV7-9	-	TRBJ2-6	TGTGCCAGCAGCCATGACAGATCCTCTGGGGCCAACGTCCTGACTTTC	CASSHDRSSGANVLTF
-	TRBV10-3	-	TRBJ2-1	TGTGCATGCGGACAGCCCTACAATGAGCAGTTCTTC	CACGQPYNEQFF
-	TRBV7-9	-	TRBJ1-4	TGTGCCAGCAGCATGGCGGGTCTCAAGGTCGAAAAACTGTTTTTT	CASSMAGLKVEKLFF